Each of the 11 T cell receptor beta chains below was sequenced from the same sample in a study of T cell responses to AZD1222 COVID-19 vaccine. TCRdb keeps only in-frame clones here, not all; method: immunoSEQ multiplex PCR. Seen here are roughly 100,000 clones, about 86% observed once, and the top ten hold 5%. The sequencing here drew on peripheral blood, taken on day 0 of AZD1222 vaccination. The receptors come from an adult in good health.

The chain couples TRBV5-1 to TRBJ2-7, with D possibly matching TRBD2 (5 bases). V lost 0 bases and J lost 0, with 10 bases in between. Germline CDR1 reads SGHRS; CDR2 reads YFSETQ. There are 15 residues in the CDR3. CDR3 sequence reads: CASSLGGGYSYEQYF. CDR3 nucleotide sequence: TGCGCCAGCAGCTTGGGCGGCGGGTACTCCTACGAGCAGTACTTC.

As DNA, the CDR3 is TGTGCCAGCAGCTCCCTTAACGACTACCGGGACAGGGGCACAGATACGCAGTATTTT. Its translation: CASSSLNDYRDRGTDTQYF. The rearrangement links TRBV7-9 to TRBJ2-3; 9 nucleotides align to TRBD1. Per germline, CDR1 SEHNR and CDR2 FQNEAQ (reference sequence). This CDR3 spans 19 amino acids. J gave up 1 base and V 4 bases, and 15 bases lay outside the gene matches.

The chain is built from TRBV28 and TRBJ1-5, with TRBD1 as a possible D gene (5 bases). Trimming left V 8 bases short and J 8 bases short, with 19 bases between. Germline loops: CDR1 MDHEN, CDR2 SYDVKM. The CDR3 is 14 amino acids. CDR3 residues: CASWKGQETEPQHF. Here the CDR3 DNA reads TGTGCCAGCTGGAAAGGGCAGGAGACAGAGCCCCAGCATTTT.

V usage is TRBV5-1 and J usage is TRBJ2-1; D gene uncertain. The germline V gene encodes CDR1 SGHRS and CDR2 YFSETQ. V lost 0 bases to trimming and J lost 2 bases, with 9 bases between them. CDR3 length equals 15 residues. Here the CDR3 reads CASSLVDGTYNEQFF. The CDR3 DNA reads TGCGCCAGCAGCTTGGTGGACGGTACCTACAATGAGCAGTTCTTC.

The chain employs TRBV7-3 and TRBJ1-2; TRBD1 might be the D (5 bases). This CDR3 region has 15 residues. Trimming removed 1 base at V and 8 bases at J, with 17 bases between. In germline, CDR1 is SGHTA, CDR2 FQGTGA. CDR3 sequence reads: CASSLRPGPSVGYTF. The DNA of the CDR3 is TGTGCCAGCAGCTTAAGGCCAGGGCCATCGGTCGGCTACACCTTC. Using reference TRBV7-3 and TRBJ1-2 for the parts outside the CDR3, the full variable domain is GAGVSQTPSNKVTEKGKYVELRCDPISGHTALYWYRQSLGQGPEFLIYFQGTGAADDSGLPNDRFFAVRPEGSVSTLKIQRTERGDSAVYLCASSLRPGPSVGYTFGSGTRLTVV.

The CDR3 sequence is CASSLQGYNYGYTF. The CDR3 DNA reads TGTGCCAGCAGTCTACAGGGTTATAACTATGGCTACACCTTC. The rearrangement links TRBV6-5 to TRBJ1-2; a possible D gene is TRBD1 (6 bases). Germline V gene lookup returns CDR1 MNHEY and CDR2 SVGAGI. V lost 5 bases and J 1 base, leaving 11 bases between the germline ends. The CDR3 contains 14 residues.

This sequence joins TRBV5-1 and TRBJ2-3; possibly TRBD2 for D (5 bases). There are 14 residues in the CDR3. From germline, CDR1 is SGHRS and CDR2 YFSETQ. V lost 4 bases and J lost 0, with 9 bases in between. As DNA, the CDR3 is TGCGCCAGCAGCGTCCCGGGGAGCACAGATACGCAGTATTTT. Translation gives CASSVPGSTDTQYF.

This clone was seen once. The J gene is TRBJ1-1, the V gene TRBV30; D remains ambiguous. With 2 bases removed from V and 1 base from J, the gap between germline ends came to 11 bases. Germline CDR1 and CDR2: GTSNPN and SVGIG (reference sequence). This CDR3 has 14 amino acids. The CDR3 spells CAWSRASGNTEAFF. The CDR3, as DNA: TGTGCCTGGAGTAGGGCCAGCGGGAACACTGAAGCTTTCTTT.

The gene calls are TRBV19 and TRBJ1-5, with 7 bases identical to TRBD1. V shed 1 base and J 1 base; nucleotides not matched to a gene: 7. CDR3 length: 17 amino acids. In germline, CDR1 is LNHDA, CDR2 SQIVND (reference sequence). CDR3 DNA sequence: TGTGCCAGTAGTATAGTAGCAGGGGGACAGAGCAATCAGCCCCAGCATTTT. Its protein is CASSIVAGGQSNQPQHF. The whole variable domain, filled in from reference TRBV19 and TRBJ1-5, reads DGGITQSPKYLFRKEGQNVTLSCEQNLNHDAMYWYRQDPGQGLRLIYYSQIVNDFQKGDIAEGYSVSREKKESFPLTVTSAQKNPTAFYLCASSIVAGGQSNQPQHFGDGTRLSIL.

In this sample, this clone turned up once. The chain carries TRBV7-2 and TRBJ2-5, with D perhaps TRBD1 or TRBD2 (5 bases each). CDR1 and CDR2 from the germline V gene are SGHTA and FQGNSA. The V end was cut by 1 base, the J end by 2 bases, with 14 bases between. The CDR3 loop spans 16 amino acids. CDR3 sequence reads: CASSLVGRPTQETQYF. The CDR3 DNA follows: TGTGCCAGCAGCTTAGTGGGACGGCCTACGCAAGAGACCCAGTACTTC.

The gene calls are TRBV6-6 and TRBJ2-7, with D hard to call. CDR1 is MNHNY and CDR2 is SVGAGI in the germline V gene (reference sequence). The V gene lost 6 bases and the J gene lost 0 bases, with 15 bases spanning the gap. The CDR3 length is 15 residues. Here the CDR3 DNA reads TGTGCCAGCAGGCCCCCTCAGGAGTCCTCCTACGAGCAGTACTTC. Amino acid sequence: CASRPPQESSYEQYF.